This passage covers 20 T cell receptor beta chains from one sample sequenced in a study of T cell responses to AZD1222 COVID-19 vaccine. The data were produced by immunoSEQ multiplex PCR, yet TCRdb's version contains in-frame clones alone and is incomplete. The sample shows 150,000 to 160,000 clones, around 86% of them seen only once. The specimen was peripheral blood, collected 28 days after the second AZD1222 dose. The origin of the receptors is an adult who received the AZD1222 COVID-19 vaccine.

CDR3 nucleotide sequence: TGTGCCAGCAGTTTAACGGACAGTCCCCAGCATTTT. Protein product: CASSLTDSPQHF. The chain joins TRBV12-3 or TRBV12-4 to TRBJ1-5; D may be TRBD1 (6 bases). The ends were cut back, 2 bases at V and 10 bases at J, with 9 bases in the middle. The CDR3 extends over 12 amino acids.

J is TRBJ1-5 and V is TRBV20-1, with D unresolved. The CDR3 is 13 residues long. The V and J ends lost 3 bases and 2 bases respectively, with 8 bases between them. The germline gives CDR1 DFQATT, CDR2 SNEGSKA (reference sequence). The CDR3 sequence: CSASQDGNQPQHF. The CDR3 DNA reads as TGCAGTGCTAGTCAGGATGGCAATCAGCCCCAGCATTTT.

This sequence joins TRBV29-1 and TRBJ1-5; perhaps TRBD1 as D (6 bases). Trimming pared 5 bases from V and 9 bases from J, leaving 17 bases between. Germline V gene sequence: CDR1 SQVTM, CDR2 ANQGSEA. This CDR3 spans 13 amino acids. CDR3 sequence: CSVTGTSGRPQHF. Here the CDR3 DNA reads TGCAGCGTTACCGGGACATCGGGGCGGCCCCAGCATTTT.

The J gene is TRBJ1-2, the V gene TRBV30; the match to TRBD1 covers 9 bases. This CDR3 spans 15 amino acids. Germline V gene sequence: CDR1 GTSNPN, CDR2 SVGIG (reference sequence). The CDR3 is CALPQTGTGYSGYTF. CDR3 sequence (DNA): TGTGCTCTCCCCCAGACCGGGACAGGGTATAGTGGCTACACCTTC. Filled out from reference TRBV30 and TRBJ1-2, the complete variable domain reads SQTIHQWPATLVQPVGSPLSLECTVEGTSNPNLYWYRQAAGRGLQLLFYSVGIGQISSEVPQNLSASRPQDRQFILSSKKLLLSDSGFYLCALPQTGTGYSGYTFGSGTRLTVV.

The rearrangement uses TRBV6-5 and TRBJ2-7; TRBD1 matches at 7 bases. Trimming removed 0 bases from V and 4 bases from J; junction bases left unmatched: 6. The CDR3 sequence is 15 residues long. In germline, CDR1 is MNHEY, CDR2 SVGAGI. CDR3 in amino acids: CASSYSTGDSYEQYF. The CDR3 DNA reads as TGTGCCAGCAGTTACTCCACAGGGGATTCTTACGAGCAGTACTTC.

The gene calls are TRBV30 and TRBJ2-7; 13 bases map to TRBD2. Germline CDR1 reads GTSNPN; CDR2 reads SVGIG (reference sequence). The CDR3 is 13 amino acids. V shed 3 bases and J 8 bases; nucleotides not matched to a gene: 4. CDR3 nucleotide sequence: TGTGCCTGGAGCGGACTAGCGGGAGCTCAGCAGTACTTC. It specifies CAWSGLAGAQQYF.

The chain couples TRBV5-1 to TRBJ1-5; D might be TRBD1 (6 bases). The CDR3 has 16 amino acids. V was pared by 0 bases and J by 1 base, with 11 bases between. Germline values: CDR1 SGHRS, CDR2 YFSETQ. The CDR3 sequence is CASSLGWRGSNQPQHF. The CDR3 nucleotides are TGCGCCAGCAGCTTGGGTTGGAGGGGGAGCAATCAGCCCCAGCATTTT.

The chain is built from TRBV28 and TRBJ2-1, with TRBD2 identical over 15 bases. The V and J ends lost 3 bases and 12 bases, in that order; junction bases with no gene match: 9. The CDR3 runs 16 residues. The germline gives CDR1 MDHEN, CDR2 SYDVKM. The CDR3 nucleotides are TGTGCCAGCAGTTTTGGACTAGCGGGAGGGCCAGTATCGCAGTTCTTC. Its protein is CASSFGLAGGPVSQFF.

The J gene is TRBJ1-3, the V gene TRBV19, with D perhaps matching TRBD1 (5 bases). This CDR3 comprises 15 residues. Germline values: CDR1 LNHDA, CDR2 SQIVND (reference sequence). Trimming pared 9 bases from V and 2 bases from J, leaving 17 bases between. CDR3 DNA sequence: TGTGCCAGCCGCTCTGGGGCACAACCTGGAAACACCATATATTTT. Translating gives CASRSGAQPGNTIYF.

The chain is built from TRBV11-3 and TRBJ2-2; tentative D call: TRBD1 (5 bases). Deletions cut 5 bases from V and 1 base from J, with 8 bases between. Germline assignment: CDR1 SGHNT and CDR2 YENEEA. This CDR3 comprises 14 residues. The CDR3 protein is CASSTDRNTGELFF. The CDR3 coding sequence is TGTGCCAGCAGCACCGACAGGAACACCGGGGAGCTGTTTTTT.

CDR3 residues: CASSGGDVLIVGVSRAFF. The CDR3 coding sequence is TGTGCCAGCAGCGGTGGCGACGTGCTTATAGTAGGGGTGAGTCGAGCTTTCTTT. The rearrangement joins TRBV9 to TRBJ1-1, with a weak D call TRBD1 (5 bases). The CDR3 totals 18 residues. CDR1 SGDLS and CDR2 YYNGEE come from the germline V gene. V was shortened by 3 bases and J by 10 bases, with 31 bases between the two germline ends.

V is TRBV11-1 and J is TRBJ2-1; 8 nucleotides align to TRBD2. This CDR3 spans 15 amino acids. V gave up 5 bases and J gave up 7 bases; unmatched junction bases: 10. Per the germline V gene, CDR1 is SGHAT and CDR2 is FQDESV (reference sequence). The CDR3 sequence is CASSPKAGDGNEQFF. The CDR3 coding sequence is TGTGCCAGCAGCCCTAAAGCGGGAGATGGAAATGAGCAGTTCTTC.

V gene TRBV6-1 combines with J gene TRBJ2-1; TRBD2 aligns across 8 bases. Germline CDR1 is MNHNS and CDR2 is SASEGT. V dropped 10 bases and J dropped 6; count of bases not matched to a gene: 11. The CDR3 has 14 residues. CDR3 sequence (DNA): TGTGCCACCAGCGGGGGAGTGGGGGCCAATGAGCAGTTCTTC. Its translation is CATSGGVGANEQFF.

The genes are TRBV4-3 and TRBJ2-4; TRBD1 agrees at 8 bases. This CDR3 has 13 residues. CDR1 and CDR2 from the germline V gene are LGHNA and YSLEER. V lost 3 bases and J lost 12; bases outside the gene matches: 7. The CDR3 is CASSQTTGVAQYF. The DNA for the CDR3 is TGCGCCAGCAGCCAGACGACAGGGGTCGCTCAGTACTTC.

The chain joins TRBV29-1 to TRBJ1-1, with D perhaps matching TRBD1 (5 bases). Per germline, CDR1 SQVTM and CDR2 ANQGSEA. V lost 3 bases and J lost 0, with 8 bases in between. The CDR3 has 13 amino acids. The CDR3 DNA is TGCAGCGTTGATGGGGGGGTGAACACTGAAGCTTTCTTT. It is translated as CSVDGGVNTEAFF.

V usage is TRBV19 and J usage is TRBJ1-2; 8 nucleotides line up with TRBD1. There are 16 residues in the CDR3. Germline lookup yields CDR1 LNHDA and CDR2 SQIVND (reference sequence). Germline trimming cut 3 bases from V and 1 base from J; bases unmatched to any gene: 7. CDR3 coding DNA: TGTGCCAGTAGTATGGGACAGGTCTTATTTAACTATGGCTACACCTTC. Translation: CASSMGQVLFNYGYTF.

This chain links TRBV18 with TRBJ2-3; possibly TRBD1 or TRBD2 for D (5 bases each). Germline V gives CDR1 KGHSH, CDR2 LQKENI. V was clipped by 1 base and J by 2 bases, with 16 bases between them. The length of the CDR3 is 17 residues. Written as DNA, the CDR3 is TGTGCCAGCTCACCACTCCGGGTAGGGACCATCACAGATACGCAGTATTTT. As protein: CASSPLRVGTITDTQYF.

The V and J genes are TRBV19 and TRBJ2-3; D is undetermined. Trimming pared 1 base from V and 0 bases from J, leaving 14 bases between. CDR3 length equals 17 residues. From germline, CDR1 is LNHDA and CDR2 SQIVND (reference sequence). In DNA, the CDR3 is TGTGCCAGTAGTATAGGGGTGGGCAGATATAGCACAGATACGCAGTATTTT. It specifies CASSIGVGRYSTDTQYF. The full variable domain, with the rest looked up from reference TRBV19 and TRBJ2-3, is DGGITQSPKYLFRKEGQNVTLSCEQNLNHDAMYWYRQDPGQGLRLIYYSQIVNDFQKGDIAEGYSVSREKKESFPLTVTSAQKNPTAFYLCASSIGVGRYSTDTQYFGPGTRLTVL.

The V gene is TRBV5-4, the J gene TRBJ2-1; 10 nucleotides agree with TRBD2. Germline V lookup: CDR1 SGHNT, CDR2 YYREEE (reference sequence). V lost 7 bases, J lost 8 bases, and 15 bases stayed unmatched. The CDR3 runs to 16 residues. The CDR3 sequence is CASLDRASGSIDEQFF. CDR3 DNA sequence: TGTGCCAGCCTAGACCGGGCTAGCGGGAGTATCGATGAGCAGTTCTTC.

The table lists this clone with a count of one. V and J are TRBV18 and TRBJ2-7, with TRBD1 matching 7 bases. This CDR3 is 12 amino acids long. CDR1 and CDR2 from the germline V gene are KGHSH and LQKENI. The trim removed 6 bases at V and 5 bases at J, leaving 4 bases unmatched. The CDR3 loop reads CASSFDRDEQYF. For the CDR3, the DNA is TGTGCCAGCTCTTTCGACAGGGACGAGCAGTACTTC.